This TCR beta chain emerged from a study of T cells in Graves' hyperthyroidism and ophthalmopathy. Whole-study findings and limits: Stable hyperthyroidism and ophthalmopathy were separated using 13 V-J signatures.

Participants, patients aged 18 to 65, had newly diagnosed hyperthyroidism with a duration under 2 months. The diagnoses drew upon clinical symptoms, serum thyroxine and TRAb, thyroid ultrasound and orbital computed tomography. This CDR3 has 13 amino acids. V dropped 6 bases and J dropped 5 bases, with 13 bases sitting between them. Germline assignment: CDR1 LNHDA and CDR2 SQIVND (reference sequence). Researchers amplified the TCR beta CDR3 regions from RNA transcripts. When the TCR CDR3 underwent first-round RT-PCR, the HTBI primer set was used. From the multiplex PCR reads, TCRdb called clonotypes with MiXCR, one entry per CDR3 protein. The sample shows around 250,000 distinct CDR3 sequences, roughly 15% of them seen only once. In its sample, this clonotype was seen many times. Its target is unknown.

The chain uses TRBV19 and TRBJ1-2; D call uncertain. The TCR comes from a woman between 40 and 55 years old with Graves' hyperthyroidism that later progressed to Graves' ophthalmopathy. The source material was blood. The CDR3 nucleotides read TGTGCCAGTAGAAGCGGAGAACCTTATGGCTACACCTTC. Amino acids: CASRSGEPYGYTF.